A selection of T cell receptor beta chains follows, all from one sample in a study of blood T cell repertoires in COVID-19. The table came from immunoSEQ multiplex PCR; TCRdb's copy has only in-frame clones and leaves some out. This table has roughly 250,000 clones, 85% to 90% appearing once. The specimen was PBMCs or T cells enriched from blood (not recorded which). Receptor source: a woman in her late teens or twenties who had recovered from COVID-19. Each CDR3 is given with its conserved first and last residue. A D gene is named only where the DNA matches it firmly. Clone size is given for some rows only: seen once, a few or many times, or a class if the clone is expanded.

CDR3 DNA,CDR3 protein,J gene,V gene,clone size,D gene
TGTGCCAGCAGCCCCCTTCTGCGGGGGGATAAGAATGGCTACACCTTC,CASSPLLRGDKNGYTF,TRBJ1-2,TRBV16,few,.
TGCGCCAGCAGCCCGGCCGGGACAGGGTTATACTTTCAAGCTTTCTTT,CASSPAGTGLYFQAFF,TRBJ1-1,TRBV5-1,.,TRBD1
TGTGCCAGCAGCCCACAAACGGGAAACCCCACAGATACGCAGTATTTT,CASSPQTGNPTDTQYF,TRBJ2-3,TRBV9,.,.
TGTGCCAGCAGCCCAATGACAGGGGGTGCGACTGAAGCTTTCTTT,CASSPMTGGATEAFF,TRBJ1-1,TRBV9,.,TRBD1
TGTGCCAGCAGTTTACGAGCTAACTATGGCTACACCTTC,CASSLRANYGYTF,TRBJ1-2,TRBV27,.,.
TGCGCCATCACCGGGACTAGGGGCTGCTACGAGCAGTACTTC,CAITGTRGCYEQYF,TRBJ2-7,TRBV5-1,.,TRBD2
TGTGCCAGCAGTGAACGGGAGATTGGCAATCAGCCCCAGCATTTT,CASSEREIGNQPQHF,TRBJ1-5,TRBV2,.,.
TGTGCCACCAGTGATAGCCCGCGGGGACGAGAAGGCTACACCTTC,CATSDSPRGREGYTF,TRBJ1-2,TRBV24-1,.,.
TGCAGTGCAACCGACAGGGGCGAGCAGTACTTC,CSATDRGEQYF,TRBJ2-7,TRBV20-1,many,TRBD1
TGTGCCAGCAGTGAGGGGGCGAGTACTGAAGCTTTCTTT,CASSEGASTEAFF,TRBJ1-1,TRBV6-4,few,.
TGTGCCTCAACGCGACAGGGCATGAACACTGAAGCTTTCTTT,CASTRQGMNTEAFF,TRBJ1-1,TRBV28,.,TRBD1
TGTGCCAGCTCACCCCGCACCGGGGAGCTGTTTTTT,CASSPRTGELFF,TRBJ2-2,TRBV18,.,.
TGTGCCAGCAGCATACTGGGACAGGGGGCTTTCTTT,CASSILGQGAFF,TRBJ1-1,TRBV5-6,.,TRBD1
TGTGCCAGCAGCCTAGCCGGGGAGACCCAGTACTTC,CASSLAGETQYF,TRBJ2-5,TRBV6-5,.,.
TGTGCCAGCAGAGTGGAGACAGGGCTCTATGGCTACACCTTC,CASRVETGLYGYTF,TRBJ1-2,TRBV21-1,.,.
TGTGCCAGCAGCCTCGAGACGGGGGGGACAGATACGCAGTATTTT,CASSLETGGTDTQYF,TRBJ2-3,TRBV6-5,few,TRBD2
TGTGCCAGCAGTGAATTGGGGGGTAGCCAAGCGAACACTGAAGCTTTCTTT,CASSELGGSQANTEAFF,TRBJ1-1,TRBV6-1,.,.
TGTGCCAGCAGCCTTGAGGGACACGCTAACTATGGCTACACCTTC,CASSLEGHANYGYTF,TRBJ1-2,TRBV2,few,.
TGTGCCAGCAGCTCCCACAGGGAACGGAATAGGATGGCAACTAATGAAAAACTGTTTTTT,CASSSHRERNRMATNEKLFF,TRBJ1-4,TRBV7-8,.,.
TGTGCCAGCAGCTTGTTAGGGGGCCGAGAGGGCGAGCAGTACTTC,CASSLLGGREGEQYF,TRBJ2-7,TRBV7-9,.,TRBD1
TGTGCCAGCAGTTCCGGGACAATTCTAGCCAAAAACATTCAGTACTTC,CASSSGTILAKNIQYF,TRBJ2-4,TRBV3-1/TRBV3-2,.,.
TGTGCCAGCAGCGAGACCGGGACTACCTATGGCTACACCTTC,CASSETGTTYGYTF,TRBJ1-2,TRBV9,.,.
TGTGCCAGCAGTGAAGGGACAGAGAACACTGAAGCTTTCTTT,CASSEGTENTEAFF,TRBJ1-1,TRBV6-1,.,.
TGTGCCAGCAGTTTACACAGGGACGATGAGCAGTTCTTC,CASSLHRDDEQFF,TRBJ2-1,TRBV12-3/TRBV12-4,.,.
TGTGCCAGCAGGGGACAGGGAAACTATGGCTACACCTTC,CASRGQGNYGYTF,TRBJ1-2,TRBV25-1,.,TRBD1
TGTGCCACCAGCAGAGTATACTCCACAGATACGCAGTATTTT,CATSRVYSTDTQYF,TRBJ2-3,TRBV15,.,.
TGTGCCAGCAGTTACGGAGGGCCCCACAATGAGCAGTTCTTC,CASSYGGPHNEQFF,TRBJ2-1,TRBV27,.,.